The entry below describes one T cell receptor beta chain. The data were taken from a study of shared clonotypes between healthy human individuals. The overall study: Per donor, three plates held CD4 naive cells, three held CD4 memory, two held CD8 naive and one held CD8 memory.

Germline V CDR1 and CDR2: SGHRS, YFSETQ. V lost 4 bases, J lost 4 bases, and 12 bases lay in between. CDR3 length: 13 residues. From CD4+ cells came CD45RA+ naive and CD45RA-negative memory subsets. Approximately 210 ng DNA, around 30,000 T cell genomes, went into each sorted-subset replicate PCR. Libraries were prepared by immunoSEQ multiplex PCR; TCRdb keeps only in-frame clonotypes and omits some of them. The sample consists of nearly 1,000,000 clones, 70% to 85% of them appearing once. Input material: memory CD4+ T cells sorted from blood. Sample subset: CD45RA-negative fraction. The chain joins TRBV5-1 to TRBJ2-7; D is unclear. The TCR comes from a man between 18 and 35 years old in good health. CDR3 sequence reads: CASSPSTGYEQYF. CDR3 sequence (DNA): TGCGCCAGCAGCCCCTCAACCGGATACGAGCAGTACTTC.